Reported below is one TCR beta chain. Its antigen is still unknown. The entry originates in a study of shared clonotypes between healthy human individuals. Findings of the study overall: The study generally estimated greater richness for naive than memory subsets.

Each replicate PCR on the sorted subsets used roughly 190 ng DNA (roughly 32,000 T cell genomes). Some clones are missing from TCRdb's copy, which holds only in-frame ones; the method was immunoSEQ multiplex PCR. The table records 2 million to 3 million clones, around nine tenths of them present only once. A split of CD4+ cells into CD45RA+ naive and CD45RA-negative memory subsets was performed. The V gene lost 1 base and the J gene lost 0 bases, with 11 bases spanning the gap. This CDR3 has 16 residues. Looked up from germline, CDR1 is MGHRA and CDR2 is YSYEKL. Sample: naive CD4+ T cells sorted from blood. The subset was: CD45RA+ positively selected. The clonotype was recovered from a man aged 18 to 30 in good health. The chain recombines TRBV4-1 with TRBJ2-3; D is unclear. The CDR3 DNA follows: TGCGCCAGCAGCCAAGGCAGCCTAACTAGCACAGATACGCAGTATTTT. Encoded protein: CASSQGSLTSTDTQYF.